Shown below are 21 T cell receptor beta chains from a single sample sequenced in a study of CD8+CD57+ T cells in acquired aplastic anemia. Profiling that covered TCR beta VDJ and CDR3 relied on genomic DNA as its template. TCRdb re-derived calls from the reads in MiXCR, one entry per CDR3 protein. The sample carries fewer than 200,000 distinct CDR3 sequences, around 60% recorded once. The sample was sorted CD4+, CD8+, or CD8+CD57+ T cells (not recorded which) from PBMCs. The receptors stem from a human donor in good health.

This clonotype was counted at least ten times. The CDR3 loop reads CASSLMSGAGEDTQYF. CDR3 nucleotide sequence: TGTGCCAGCAGCTTAATGTCGGGAGCAGGGGAGGATACGCAGTATTTT. The chain joins TRBV7-3 to TRBJ2-3; D tentatively reads TRBD1 or TRBD2 (6 bases each). The germline CDR1 and CDR2 sequences are SGHTA and FQGTGA. V lost 1 base and J 6 bases, leaving 17 bases between the germline ends. CDR3 size: 16 residues.

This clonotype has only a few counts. This CDR3 is CASSLVGTNNSPLHF. CDR3 sequence (DNA): TGTGCCAGCAGCTTAGTGGGGACCAATAATTCACCCCTCCACTTT. The chain employs TRBV7-3 and TRBJ1-6; D possibly corresponds to TRBD1 (5 bases). CDR1 is SGHTA, CDR2 FQGTGA, per germline. CDR3 length: 15 residues. V lost 2 bases, J lost 5 bases, and 10 bases lay in between.

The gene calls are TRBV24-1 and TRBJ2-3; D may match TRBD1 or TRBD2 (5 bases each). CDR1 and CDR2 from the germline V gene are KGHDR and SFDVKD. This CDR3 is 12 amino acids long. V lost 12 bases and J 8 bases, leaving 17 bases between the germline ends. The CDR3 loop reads CASQDGAGTQYF. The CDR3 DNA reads TGTGCCTCTCAGGACGGGGCAGGTACGCAGTATTTT.

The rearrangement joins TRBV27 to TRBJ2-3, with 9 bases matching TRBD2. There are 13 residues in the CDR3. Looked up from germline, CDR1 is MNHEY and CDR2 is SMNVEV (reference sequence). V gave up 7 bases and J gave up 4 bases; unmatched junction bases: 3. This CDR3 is CASNEREADTQYF. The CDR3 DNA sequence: TGTGCCAGCAACGAGCGGGAGGCAGATACGCAGTATTTT.

This CDR3 is CSARLRFGTDTQYF. The DNA for the CDR3 is TGCAGTGCTAGATTAAGGTTCGGGACAGATACGCAGTATTTT. The chain couples TRBV20-1 to TRBJ2-3; D gene ambiguous. Per the germline V gene, CDR1 is DFQATT and CDR2 is SNEGSKA (reference sequence). V lost 2 bases and J lost 3, with 12 bases in between. The CDR3 has 14 residues.

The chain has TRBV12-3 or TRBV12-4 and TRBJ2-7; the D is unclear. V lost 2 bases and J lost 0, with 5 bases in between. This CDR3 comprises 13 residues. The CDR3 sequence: CASSLSSSYEQYF. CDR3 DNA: TGTGCCAGCAGTTTAAGCAGCTCCTACGAGCAGTACTTC.

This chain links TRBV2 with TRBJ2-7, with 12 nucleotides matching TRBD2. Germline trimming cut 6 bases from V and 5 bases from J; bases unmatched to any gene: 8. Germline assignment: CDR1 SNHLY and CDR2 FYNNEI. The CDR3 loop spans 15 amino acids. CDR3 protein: CASSLTSGRSHEQYF. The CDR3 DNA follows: TGTGCCAGCAGCTTGACTAGCGGGAGAAGCCACGAGCAGTACTTC.

The CDR3 DNA follows: TGTGCCAGCAGCCCACGGGGCAGGGGGGTTGAGCAGTACTTC. Its protein is CASSPRGRGVEQYF. V usage is TRBV6-2 or TRBV6-3 and J usage is TRBJ2-7; D possibly corresponds to TRBD1 (7 bases). The germline gives CDR1 MNHEY, CDR2 SVGEGT. This CDR3 has 14 amino acids. Trimming cost V 6 bases and J 7 bases, with 19 bases left between them.

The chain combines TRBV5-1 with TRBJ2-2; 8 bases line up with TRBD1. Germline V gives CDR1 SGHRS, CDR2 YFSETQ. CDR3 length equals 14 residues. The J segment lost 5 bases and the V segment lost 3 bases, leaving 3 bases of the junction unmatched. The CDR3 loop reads CASSYGQGTGELFF. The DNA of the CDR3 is TGCGCCAGCAGCTACGGACAGGGTACCGGGGAGCTGTTTTTT.

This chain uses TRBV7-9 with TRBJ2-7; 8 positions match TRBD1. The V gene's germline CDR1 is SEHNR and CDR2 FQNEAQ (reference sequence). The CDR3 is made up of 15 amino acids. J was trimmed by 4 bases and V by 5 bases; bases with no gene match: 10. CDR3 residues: CASSPSQGAPYEQYF. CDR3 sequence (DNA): TGTGCCAGCAGCCCATCCCAGGGGGCGCCTTACGAGCAGTACTTC.

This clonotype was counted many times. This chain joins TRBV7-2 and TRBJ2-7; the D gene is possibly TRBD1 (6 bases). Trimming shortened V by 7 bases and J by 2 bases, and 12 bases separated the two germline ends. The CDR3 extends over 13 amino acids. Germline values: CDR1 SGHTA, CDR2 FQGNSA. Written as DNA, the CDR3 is TGTGCCAGCACCTACAGGGCAGCCTACGAGCAGTACTTC. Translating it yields CASTYRAAYEQYF.

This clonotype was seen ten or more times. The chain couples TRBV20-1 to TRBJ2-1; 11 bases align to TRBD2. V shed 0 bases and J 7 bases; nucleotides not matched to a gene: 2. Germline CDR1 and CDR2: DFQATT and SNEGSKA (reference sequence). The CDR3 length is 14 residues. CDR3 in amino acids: CSARDPSGGNEQFF. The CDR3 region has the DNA TGCAGTGCTAGAGACCCTAGCGGGGGGAATGAGCAGTTCTTC.

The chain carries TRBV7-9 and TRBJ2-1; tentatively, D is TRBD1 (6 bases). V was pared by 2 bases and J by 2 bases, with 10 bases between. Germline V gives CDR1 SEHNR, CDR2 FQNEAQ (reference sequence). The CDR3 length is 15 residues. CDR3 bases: TGTGCCAGCAGCTTACAAGGGGGTCCCTACAATGAGCAGTTCTTC. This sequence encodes CASSLQGGPYNEQFF.

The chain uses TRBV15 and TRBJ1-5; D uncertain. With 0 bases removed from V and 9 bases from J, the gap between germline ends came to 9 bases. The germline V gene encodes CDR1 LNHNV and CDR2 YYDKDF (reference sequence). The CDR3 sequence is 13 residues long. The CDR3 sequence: CATSRESIGPQHF. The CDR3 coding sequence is TGTGCCACCAGCAGAGAGTCGATTGGGCCCCAGCATTTT.

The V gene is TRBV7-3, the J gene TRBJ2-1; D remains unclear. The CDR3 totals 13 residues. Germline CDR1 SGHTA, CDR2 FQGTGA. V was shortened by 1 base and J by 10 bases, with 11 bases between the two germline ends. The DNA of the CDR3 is TGTGCCAGCAGCTTAAAAGGTATCGGGGAGCAGTTCTTC. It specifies CASSLKGIGEQFF.

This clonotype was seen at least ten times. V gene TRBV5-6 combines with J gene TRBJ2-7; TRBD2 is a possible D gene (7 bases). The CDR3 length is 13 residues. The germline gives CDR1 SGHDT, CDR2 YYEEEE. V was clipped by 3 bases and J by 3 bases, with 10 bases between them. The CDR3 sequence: CASSSGGGYEQYF. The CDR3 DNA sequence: TGTGCCAGCAGCTCGGGGGGCGGCTACGAGCAGTACTTC.

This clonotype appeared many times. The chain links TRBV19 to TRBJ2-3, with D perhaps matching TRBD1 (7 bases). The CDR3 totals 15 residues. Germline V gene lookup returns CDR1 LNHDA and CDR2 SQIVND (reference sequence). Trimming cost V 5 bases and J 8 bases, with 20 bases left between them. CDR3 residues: CASSPDRTGGVTQYF. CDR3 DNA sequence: TGTGCCAGTAGTCCGGACAGGACTGGCGGGGTTACGCAGTATTTT.

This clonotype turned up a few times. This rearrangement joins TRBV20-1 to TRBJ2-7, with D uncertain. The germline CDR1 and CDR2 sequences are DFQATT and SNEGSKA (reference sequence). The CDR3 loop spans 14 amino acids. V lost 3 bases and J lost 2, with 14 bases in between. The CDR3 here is CSASERWGAYEQYF. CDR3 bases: TGCAGTGCTAGCGAGAGATGGGGTGCCTACGAGCAGTACTTC.

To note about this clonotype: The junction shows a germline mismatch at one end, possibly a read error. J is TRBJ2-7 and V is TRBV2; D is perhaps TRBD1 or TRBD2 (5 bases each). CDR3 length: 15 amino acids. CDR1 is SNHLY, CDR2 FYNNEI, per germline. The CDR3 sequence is CASRQRVGVKCEQYF. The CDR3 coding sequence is TGTGCCAGCAGGCAGAGGGTAGGGGTAAAGTGCGAGCAGTACTTT.

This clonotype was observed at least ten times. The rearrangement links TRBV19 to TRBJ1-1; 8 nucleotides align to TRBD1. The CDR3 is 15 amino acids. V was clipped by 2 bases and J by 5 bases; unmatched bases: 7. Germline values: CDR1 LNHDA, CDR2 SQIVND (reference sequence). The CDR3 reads CASSILHRGNTEAFF. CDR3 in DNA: TGTGCCAGTAGTATACTGCACAGGGGGAATACTGAAGCTTTCTTT.

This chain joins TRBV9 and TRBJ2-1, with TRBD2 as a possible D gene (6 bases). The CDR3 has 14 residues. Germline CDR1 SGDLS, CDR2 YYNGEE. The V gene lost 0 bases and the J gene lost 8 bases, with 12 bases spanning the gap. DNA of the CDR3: TGTGCCAGCAGCGTAGGGGCGGGACGGGATGAGCAGTTCTTC. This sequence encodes CASSVGAGRDEQFF.